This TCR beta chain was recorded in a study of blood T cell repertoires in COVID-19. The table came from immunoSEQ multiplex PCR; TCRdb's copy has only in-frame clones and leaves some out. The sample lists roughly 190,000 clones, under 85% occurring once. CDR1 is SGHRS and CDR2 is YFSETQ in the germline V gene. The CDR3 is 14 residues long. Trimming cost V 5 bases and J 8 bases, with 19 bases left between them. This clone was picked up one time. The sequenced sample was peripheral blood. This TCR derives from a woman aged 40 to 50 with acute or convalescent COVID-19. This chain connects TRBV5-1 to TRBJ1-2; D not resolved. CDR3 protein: CASRDEGRLEGYTF. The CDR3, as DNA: TGCGCCAGCAGGGATGAGGGCAGGCTAGAGGGCTACACCTTC.